Listed here are 9 T cell receptor beta chains from one sample, sequenced in a study of T cell clonality in common variable immunodeficiency. Measured with immunoSEQ multiplex PCR; TCRdb has only the in-frame clones, and not every one. This record lists fewer than 60,000 clones, none seen once only, and the top ten clones contain approximately 2.2%. Sequenced input: peripheral blood mononuclear cells. The receptors shown here come from a person aged 18 to 69 in good health.

This clone was counted at least ten times. The CDR3 end is not reached by the read, which stops 3 residues before it; the germline J gene fills it in. The genes are TRBV5-1 and TRBJ2-2, with 9 bases aligning to TRBD1. This CDR3 has 14 amino acids. Germline V gene lookup returns CDR1 SGHRS and CDR2 YFSETQ. The ends lost 4 bases at V and 5 bases at J; junction bases unmatched: 3. The CDR3 DNA, read in part, is TGCGCCAGCAGCGCCGGGACAGGGACCGGGGAG. It yields the protein CASSAGTGTGE. Given in full, the CDR3 is CASSAGTGTGELFF.

Remarks on this clone: The read ends 3 residues shy of where the CDR3 ends; the end is completed using the germline J gene. The chain has TRBV19 and TRBJ1-3; no firm D call. Trimming took off 7 bases at V and 3 bases at J, with 19 bases between the two ends. The CDR3 spans 16 residues. The germline V gene encodes CDR1 LNHDA and CDR2 SQIVND (reference sequence). The CDR3 sequence: CASTPVGSRFGNTIYF. CDR3 DNA, as far as it was read: TGTGCCAGTACCCCAGTCGGGTCCCGCTTTGGAAACACC. The variable domain in full, with the rest retrieved from reference TRBV19 and TRBJ1-3, is DGGITQSPKYLFRKEGQNVTLSCEQNLNHDAMYWYRQDPGQGLRLIYYSQIVNDFQKGDIAEGYSVSREKKESFPLTVTSAQKNPTAFYLCASTPVGSRFGNTIYFGEGSWLTVV.

For this clone: The sequence runs out 3 residues before the end of the CDR3; the remainder is reconstructed from the germline J gene. The chain couples TRBV18 to TRBJ2-2; D perhaps matches TRBD1 (5 bases). CDR1 and CDR2 (germline): KGHSH, LQKENI. The CDR3 is 16 residues long. The V and J ends lost 2 bases and 0 bases respectively, with 10 bases between them. The sequenced part of the CDR3 DNA is TGTGCCAGCTCACCATACGCAGGGACGAACACCGGGGAG. This translates into CASSPYAGTNTGE. The full CDR3 is CASSPYAGTNTGELFF.

This clone was observed a handful of times. The CDR3 extends 3 residues past the end of the read, so its final part is completed from the germline J gene. The chain combines TRBV30 with TRBJ1-1; the D is unclear. In germline, CDR1 is GTSNPN, CDR2 SVGIG (reference sequence). The germline V and J ends were trimmed by 0 bases and 4 bases, with 9 bases remaining between them. CDR3 size: 13 residues. The CDR3 sequence is CAWSVQGPTEAFF. The CDR3 bases that were read are TGTGCCTGGAGTGTACAAGGGCCCACTGAA. Filled out from reference TRBV30 and TRBJ1-1, the complete variable domain reads SQTIHQWPATLVQPVGSPLSLECTVEGTSNPNLYWYRQAAGRGLQLLFYSVGIGQISSEVPQNLSASRPQDRQFILSSKKLLLSDSGFYLCAWSVQGPTEAFFGQGTRLTVV.

Ten or more counts support this clone. The sequence runs out 3 residues before the end of the CDR3; the remainder is reconstructed from the germline J gene. V is TRBV2 and J is TRBJ1-1, with 9 bases that match TRBD1. This CDR3 spans 12 amino acids. Germline loops: CDR1 SNHLY, CDR2 FYNNEI. The CDR3 bases that were read are TGTGCCAGCAGAGGACAGGGGCCCAGG. Encoded protein: CASRGQGPR. The full CDR3 is CASRGQGPRAFF.

This clone was seen a handful of times. The read halts 3 residues ahead of the CDR3 end, with the missing end drawn from the germline J gene. The chain employs TRBV7-8 and TRBJ2-1, with a possible D match to TRBD2 (7 bases). From germline, CDR1 is SGHVS and CDR2 FQNEAQ. V lost 5 bases to trimming and J lost 0 bases, with 14 bases between them. CDR3 length: 16 amino acids. The CDR3 here is CASSPYREGSYNEQFF. Incomplete CDR3 DNA: TGTGCCAGCAGCCCCTACAGGGAGGGCTCCTACAATGAG.

There are many counts of this clone. With the read ending 3 residues before the CDR3 end, the germline J gene is used to fill in that end. The chain combines TRBV7-9 with TRBJ2-5; weak D call: TRBD1 (6 bases). The germline V gene encodes CDR1 SEHNR and CDR2 FQNEAQ (reference sequence). The CDR3 is 15 amino acids. The germline V and J ends were trimmed by 2 bases and 2 bases, with 12 bases remaining between them. The covered CDR3 bases are TGTGCCAGCAGCTTATACAGACAGGAGCAAGAGACC. Protein: CASSLYRQEQET. The full CDR3 sequence reads CASSLYRQEQETQYF.

This clone was recorded many times. Sequencing ends 3 residues short of the CDR3 end; the germline J gene provides the rest. This chain joins TRBV6-1 and TRBJ2-7; no clear D gene. Per germline, CDR1 MNHNS and CDR2 SASEGT. V was shortened by 4 bases and J by 3 bases, with 10 bases between the two germline ends. The CDR3 is 13 amino acids. The CDR3 sequence: CASSGQVLYEQYF. The covered CDR3 bases are TGTGCCAGCAGTGGCCAGGTCCTCTACGAG.

As for this clone: The CDR3 end lies 3 residues beyond the end of the read and is filled in from the germline J gene. The chain joins TRBV18 to TRBJ1-2; 9 positions agree with TRBD1. The CDR3 is 13 residues long. The V gene end was trimmed by 2 bases and the J gene end by 6 bases; junction bases not matched to a gene: 1. Germline V gene data show CDR1 as KGHSH and CDR2 as LQKENI. CDR3: CASSPRTGDGYTF. CDR3 bases read: TGTGCCAGCTCACCAAGGACAGGGGATGGC.